Below are 6 T cell receptor beta chains sequenced from a single sample in a study of shared clonotypes between healthy human individuals. Terminally differentiated effector memory CD45RA+ cells were excluded by CCR7 positive selection of CD45RO-negative cells. Method: immunoSEQ multiplex PCR; TCRdb's copy keeps in-frame clones and lacks some. The sample yields roughly 890,000 clones, 85% to 95% seen once. Sequenced material: naive CD8+ T cells sorted from blood. The receptor source for this set is a man aged 25-40 years in good health.

The rearrangement uses TRBV29-1 and TRBJ2-3, with 9 bases fitting TRBD2. The ends lost 2 bases at V and 0 bases at J; junction bases unmatched: 3. The CDR3 covers 15 residues. Per germline, CDR1 SQVTM and CDR2 ANQGSEA. The CDR3 nucleotides are TGCAGCGTTGAACTACTAGCGGGTAGCACAGATACGCAGTATTTT. It specifies CSVELLAGSTDTQYF.

The chain couples TRBV4-1 to TRBJ2-5, with D possibly TRBD2 on 6 matching bases. Germline V gives CDR1 MGHRA, CDR2 YSYEKL. The CDR3 runs 17 residues. The V gene lost 0 bases and the J gene lost 2 bases, with 16 bases spanning the gap. The CDR3 nucleotides read TGCGCCAGCAGCCAAGATCTCGTCTGGCGGGATCAAGAGACCCAGTACTTC. It codes for CASSQDLVWRDQETQYF.

Remarks on this clone: Other DNA sequences in this specimen translate into the identical CDR3. The chain recombines TRBV29-1 with TRBJ2-7; no firm D call. V was pared by 4 bases and J by 2 bases, with 6 bases between. CDR1 SQVTM and CDR2 ANQGSEA come from the germline V gene. There are 11 residues in the CDR3. The CDR3 reads CSVGSTYEQYF. The CDR3 region has the DNA TGCAGCGTTGGGAGTACCTACGAGCAGTACTTC.

The CDR3 DNA follows: TGCGCCAGCAGCTTGGTTCCCAGGGGTGACACTGAAGCTTTCTTT. This encodes CASSLVPRGDTEAFF. The J gene is TRBJ1-1, the V gene TRBV5-1; D perhaps matches TRBD1 (6 bases). The CDR3 loop spans 15 amino acids. The germline V and J ends were trimmed by 0 bases and 3 bases, with 12 bases remaining between them. Germline CDR1 reads SGHRS; CDR2 reads YFSETQ.

This clone was picked up a small number of times. The DNA is left out, because the CDR3 cannot be placed on it with certainty; the CDR3 is given as TCRdb lists it. The same CDR3 also results from other DNA sequences found in this sample. The rearrangement joins TRBV27 to TRBJ2-2; the listed D gene, TRBD2, was not tested against the DNA. The CDR3 has 12 residues if both end residues are counted. CDR1 and CDR2 from the germline V gene are MNHEY and SMNVEV (reference sequence). The CDR3 here is CASSFGAGELFF.

CDR3 sequence reads: CASRWGDSNQPQHF. The CDR3 DNA reads TGTGCCAGCAGGTGGGGGGATAGCAATCAGCCCCAGCATTTT. The genes are TRBV6-1 and TRBJ1-5; perhaps TRBD1 as D (5 bases). The CDR3 consists of 14 residues. Germline V lookup: CDR1 MNHNS, CDR2 SASEGT. Between the trimmed V and J ends, which lost 6 bases and 0 bases, there was a span of 9 bases.